Shown below are 13 T cell receptor beta chains from a single sample sequenced in a study of early T cells in non-severe SARS-CoV-2 infection. TCRdb called the 5' RACE reads again in MiXCR, with one record for every CDR3 protein. The sample lists 56,000 or so distinct CDR3 sequences; approximately 8% were seen once. The sample was whole blood. The source of these receptors is an adult who was a healthcare worker with PCR-confirmed SARS-CoV-2 infection or an uninfected control (not recorded which).

V is TRBV25-1 and J is TRBJ2-3, with a possible D match to TRBD2 (6 bases). In germline, CDR1 is MGHDK, CDR2 SYGVNS. CDR3 size: 15 residues. V shed 10 bases and J shed 2 bases, with 19 bases lying between them. The CDR3 DNA sequence: TGTGCCACCGCACTCCCCGGGACTGACACAGATACGCAGTATTTT. Translating it yields CATALPGTDTDTQYF.

The chain links TRBV10-3 to TRBJ2-1; D not certain. CDR3 length: 13 amino acids. Trimming cost V 5 bases and J 4 bases, with 9 bases left between them. In germline, CDR1 is ENHRY, CDR2 SYGVKD. DNA for the CDR3: TGTGCCATCAGTATCCGCGATTACAATGAGCAGTTCTTC. Amino acids: CAISIRDYNEQFF.

The chain uses TRBV7-9 and TRBJ2-7; TRBD1 might be the D (6 bases). V shed 3 bases and J shed 2 bases, with 14 bases lying between them. The CDR3 extends over 15 amino acids. Germline CDR1 and CDR2: SEHNR and FQNEAQ (reference sequence). The CDR3 DNA reads as TGTGCCAGCAGCTTGGGGCAGGGGCTTACCTACGAGCAGTACTTC. This encodes CASSLGQGLTYEQYF. The entire variable domain, with the rest obtained from reference TRBV7-9 and TRBJ2-7, is as follows: DTGVSQNPRHKITKRGQNVTFRCDPISEHNRLYWYRQTLGQGPEFLTYFQNEAQLEKSRLLSDRFSAERPKGSFSTLEIQRTEQGDSAMYLCASSLGQGLTYEQYFGPGTRLTVT.

This clonotype was detected a few times. The rearrangement links TRBV19 to TRBJ1-1; the D is unclear. Germline values: CDR1 LNHDA, CDR2 SQIVND (reference sequence). V dropped 3 bases and J dropped 1 base, with 6 bases sitting between them. This CDR3 comprises 13 residues. CDR3 sequence: CASSMWKNTEAFF. The CDR3 DNA sequence: TGTGCCAGTAGTATGTGGAAGAACACTGAAGCTTTCTTT.

The DNA of the CDR3 is TGTGCCAGCAGGTCCGGGACCTATCAGCCCCAGCATTTT. Protein product: CASRSGTYQPQHF. The rearrangement links TRBV28 to TRBJ1-5; possibly TRBD1 for D (5 bases). This CDR3 region has 13 residues. Germline V gives CDR1 MDHEN, CDR2 SYDVKM. Trimming cost V 6 bases and J 5 bases, with 11 bases left between them.

This clonotype was detected a few times. This chain joins TRBV29-1 and TRBJ2-3; TRBD1 or TRBD2 may be the D gene (6 bases each). The CDR3 spans 15 residues. The V gene lost 6 bases and the J gene lost 1 base, with 17 bases spanning the gap. Germline CDR1 is SQVTM and CDR2 is ANQGSEA. CDR3: CSVPMIGGRTDTQYF. CDR3 sequence (DNA): TGCAGCGTCCCCATGATTGGGGGGCGCACAGATACGCAGTATTTT.

This clonotype has just a few counts. The V gene is TRBV3-1, the J gene TRBJ1-6; 9 positions match TRBD1. This CDR3 is 19 amino acids long. J lost 0 bases, V lost 0 bases, and 6 bases had no gene match. Germline assignment: CDR1 LGHDT and CDR2 YNNKEL (reference sequence). DNA for the CDR3: TGTGCCAGCAGCCAAGATCACGGGACAGGGAGCTCCTATAATTCACCCCTCCACTTT. Protein sequence: CASSQDHGTGSSYNSPLHF.

This clonotype turned up a few times. V is TRBV27 and J is TRBJ2-7; 7 bases fit TRBD1. Germline V gene lookup returns CDR1 MNHEY and CDR2 SMNVEV (reference sequence). CDR3 length equals 14 residues. With 6 bases clipped from V and 0 bases from J, the junction kept 5 bases outside the gene matches. CDR3 protein: CASSTGTASYEQYF. The CDR3, as DNA: TGTGCCAGCAGCACCGGGACAGCCTCCTACGAGCAGTACTTC.

The V gene is TRBV19, the J gene TRBJ2-7; maybe TRBD1 (6 bases). CDR3 length equals 13 residues. Trimming took 5 bases from V and 0 from J, leaving 8 bases between them. The germline V gene has CDR1 LNHDA and CDR2 SQIVND (reference sequence). CDR3 DNA sequence: TGTGCCAGTAGTCGGACAGCCTCCTACGAGCAGTACTTC. It yields the protein CASSRTASYEQYF.

The sample holds a few counts of this clonotype. The CDR3 DNA is TGTGCCAGCAGCCAAGGTGGCGGGAGCGGTGAGCAGTTCTTC. This sequence encodes CASSQGGGSGEQFF. This sequence joins TRBV3-1 and TRBJ2-1; 7 nucleotides align to TRBD2. The length of the CDR3 is 14 residues. V shed 1 base, J shed 9 bases, and the junction held 6 bases outside the gene matches. Germline V gene data show CDR1 as LGHDT and CDR2 as YNNKEL (reference sequence).

The chain has TRBV6-6 and TRBJ1-1, with no clear D. The V and J ends lost 7 bases and 4 bases respectively, with 16 bases between them. This CDR3 is 14 amino acids long. Germline values: CDR1 MNHNY, CDR2 SVGAGI (reference sequence). CDR3 in DNA: TGTGCCAGCACCCGCGTTATCGTCGGCACTGAAGCTTTCTTT. As protein: CASTRVIVGTEAFF.

The chain uses TRBV5-1 and TRBJ2-1; maybe TRBD1 (5 bases). Germline CDR1 and CDR2: SGHRS and YFSETQ. This CDR3 has 11 residues. Deletions cut 7 bases from V and 10 bases from J, with 12 bases between. CDR3 DNA sequence: TGCGCCAGCCAACCCAGGGAAGAGCAGTTCTTC. It specifies CASQPREEQFF.

There are a few counts of this clonotype. V is TRBV12-3 or TRBV12-4 and J is TRBJ2-6; TRBD1 matches at 7 bases. The trim removed 6 bases at V and 0 bases at J, leaving 8 bases unmatched. CDR3 length: 17 amino acids. This CDR3 reads CASRSRPGGSGANVLTF. DNA of the CDR3: TGTGCCAGCAGATCCCGTCCAGGGGGCTCTGGGGCCAACGTCCTGACTTTC.